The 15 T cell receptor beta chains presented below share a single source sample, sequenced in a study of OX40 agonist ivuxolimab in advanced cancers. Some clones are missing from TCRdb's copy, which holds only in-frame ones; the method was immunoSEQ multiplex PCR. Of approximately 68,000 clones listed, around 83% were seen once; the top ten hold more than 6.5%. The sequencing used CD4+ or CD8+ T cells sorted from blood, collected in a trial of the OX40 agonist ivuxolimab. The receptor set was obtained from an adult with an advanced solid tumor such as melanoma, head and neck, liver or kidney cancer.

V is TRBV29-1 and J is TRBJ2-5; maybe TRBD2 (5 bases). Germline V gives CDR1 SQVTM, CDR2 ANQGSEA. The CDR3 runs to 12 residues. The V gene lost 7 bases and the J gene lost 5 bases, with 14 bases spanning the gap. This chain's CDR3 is CSGFEGSETQYF. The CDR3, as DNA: TGCAGCGGGTTCGAGGGTAGCGAGACCCAGTACTTC.

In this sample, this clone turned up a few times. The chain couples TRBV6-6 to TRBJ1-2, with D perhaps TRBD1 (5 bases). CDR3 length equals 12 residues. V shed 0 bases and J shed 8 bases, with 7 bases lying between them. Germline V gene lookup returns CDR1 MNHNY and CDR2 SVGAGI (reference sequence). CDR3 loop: CASSYSGEGYTF. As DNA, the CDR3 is TGTGCCAGCAGTTACTCAGGGGAGGGCTACACCTTC.

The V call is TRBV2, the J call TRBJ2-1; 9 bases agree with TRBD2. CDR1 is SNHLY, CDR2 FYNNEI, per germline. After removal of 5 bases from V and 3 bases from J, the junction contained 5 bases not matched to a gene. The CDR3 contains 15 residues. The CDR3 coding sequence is TGTGCCAGCAGTTCTAGCGGGGCAAACTACAATGAGCAGTTCTTC. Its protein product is CASSSSGANYNEQFF.

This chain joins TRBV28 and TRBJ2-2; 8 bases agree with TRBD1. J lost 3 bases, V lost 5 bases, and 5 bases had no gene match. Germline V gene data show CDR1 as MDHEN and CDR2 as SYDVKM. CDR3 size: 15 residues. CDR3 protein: CASSLLDRDTGELFF. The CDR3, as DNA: TGTGCCAGCAGTCTCCTGGACAGGGACACCGGGGAGCTGTTTTTT.

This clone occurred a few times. This CDR3 is CASSLERGNTEAFF. Here the CDR3 DNA reads TGCGCCAGCAGCTTGGAACGGGGGAACACTGAAGCTTTCTTT. This chain connects TRBV5-1 to TRBJ1-1; no clear D gene. CDR1 and CDR2 from the germline V gene are SGHRS and YFSETQ. V lost 0 bases to trimming and J lost 1 base, with 7 bases between them. The CDR3 runs to 14 residues.

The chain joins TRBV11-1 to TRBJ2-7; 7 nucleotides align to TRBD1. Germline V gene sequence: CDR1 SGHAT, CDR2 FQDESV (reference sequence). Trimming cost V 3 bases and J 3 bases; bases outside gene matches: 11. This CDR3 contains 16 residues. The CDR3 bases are TGTGCCAGCAGCTTGGAACCAGGGGGTGATGGCTACGAGCAGTACTTC. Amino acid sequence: CASSLEPGGDGYEQYF.

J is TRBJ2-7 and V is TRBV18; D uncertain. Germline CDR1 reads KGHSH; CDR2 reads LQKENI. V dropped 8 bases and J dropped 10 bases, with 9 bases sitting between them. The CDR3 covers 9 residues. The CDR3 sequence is CASQGKQYV. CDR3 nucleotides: TGTGCCAGCCAAGGTAAACAGTACGTC.

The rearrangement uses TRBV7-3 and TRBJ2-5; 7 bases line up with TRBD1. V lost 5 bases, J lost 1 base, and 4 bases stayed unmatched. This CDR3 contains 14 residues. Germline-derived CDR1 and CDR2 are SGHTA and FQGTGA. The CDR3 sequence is CASSNRDSQETQYF. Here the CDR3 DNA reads TGTGCCAGCAGCAACCGGGACAGCCAAGAGACCCAGTACTTC. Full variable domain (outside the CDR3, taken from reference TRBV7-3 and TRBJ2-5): GAGVSQTPSNKVTEKGKYVELRCDPISGHTALYWYRQSLGQGPEFLIYFQGTGAADDSGLPNDRFFAVRPEGSVSTLKIQRTERGDSAVYLCASSNRDSQETQYFGPGTRLLVL.

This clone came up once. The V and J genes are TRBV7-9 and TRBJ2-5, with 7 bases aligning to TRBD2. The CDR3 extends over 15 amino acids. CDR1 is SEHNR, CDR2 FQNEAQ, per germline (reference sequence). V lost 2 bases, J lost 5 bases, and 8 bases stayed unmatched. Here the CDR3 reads CASSLSGAGMETQYF. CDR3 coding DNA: TGTGCCAGCAGCTTAAGCGGGGCGGGGATGGAGACCCAGTACTTC.

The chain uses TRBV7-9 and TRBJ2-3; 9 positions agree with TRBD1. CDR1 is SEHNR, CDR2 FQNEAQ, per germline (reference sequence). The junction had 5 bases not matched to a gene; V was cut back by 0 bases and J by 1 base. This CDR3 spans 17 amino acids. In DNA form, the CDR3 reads TGTGCCAGCAGCTTAGCTTCAACAGGGGGCGGCACAGATACGCAGTATTTT. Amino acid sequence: CASSLASTGGGTDTQYF.

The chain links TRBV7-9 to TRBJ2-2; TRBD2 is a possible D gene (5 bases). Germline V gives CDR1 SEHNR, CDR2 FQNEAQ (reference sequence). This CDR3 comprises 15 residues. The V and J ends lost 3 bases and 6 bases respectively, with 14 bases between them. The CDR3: CASSFKTEGPGELFF. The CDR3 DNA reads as TGTGCCAGCAGCTTTAAGACCGAGGGTCCCGGGGAGCTGTTTTTT.

This CDR3 reads CAWSDDRAYNSPLHF. CDR3 nucleotides: TGTGCCTGGAGCGACGACAGGGCCTATAATTCACCCCTCCACTTT. The chain recombines TRBV30 with TRBJ1-6, with 7 bases matching TRBD1. This CDR3 is 15 amino acids long. Germline V lookup: CDR1 GTSNPN, CDR2 SVGIG (reference sequence). V trimming: 3 bases; J trimming: 2 bases; junction bases outside the gene matches: 4.

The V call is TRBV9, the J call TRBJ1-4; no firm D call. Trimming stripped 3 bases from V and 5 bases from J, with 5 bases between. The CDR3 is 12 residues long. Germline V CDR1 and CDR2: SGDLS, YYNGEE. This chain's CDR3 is CASSGPNEKLFF. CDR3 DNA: TGTGCCAGCAGCGGTCCGAATGAAAAACTGTTTTTT.

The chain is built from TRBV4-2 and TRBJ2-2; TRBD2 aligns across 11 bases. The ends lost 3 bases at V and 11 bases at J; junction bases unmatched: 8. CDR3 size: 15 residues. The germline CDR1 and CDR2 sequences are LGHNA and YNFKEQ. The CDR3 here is CASSHLGTSGNELFF. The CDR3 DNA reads TGTGCCAGCAGCCATCTCGGGACTAGCGGAAATGAGCTGTTTTTT.

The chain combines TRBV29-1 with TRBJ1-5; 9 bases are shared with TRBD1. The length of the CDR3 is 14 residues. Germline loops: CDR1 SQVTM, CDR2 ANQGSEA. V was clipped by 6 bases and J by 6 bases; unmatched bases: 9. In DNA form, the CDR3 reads TGCAGCGTGGCGACAGGGGGTTTAGGTCAGCCCCAGCATTTT. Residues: CSVATGGLGQPQHF.